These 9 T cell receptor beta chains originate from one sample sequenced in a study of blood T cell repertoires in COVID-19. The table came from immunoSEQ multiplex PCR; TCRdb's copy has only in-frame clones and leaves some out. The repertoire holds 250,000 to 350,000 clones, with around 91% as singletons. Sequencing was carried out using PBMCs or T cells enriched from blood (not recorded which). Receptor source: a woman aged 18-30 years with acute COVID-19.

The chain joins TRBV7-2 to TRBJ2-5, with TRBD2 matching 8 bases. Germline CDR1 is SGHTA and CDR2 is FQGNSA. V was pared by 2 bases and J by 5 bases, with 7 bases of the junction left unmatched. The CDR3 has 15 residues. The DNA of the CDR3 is TGTGCCAGCAGCTTAAGCGGGAGTCGGTTGGAGACCCAGTACTTC. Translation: CASSLSGSRLETQYF.

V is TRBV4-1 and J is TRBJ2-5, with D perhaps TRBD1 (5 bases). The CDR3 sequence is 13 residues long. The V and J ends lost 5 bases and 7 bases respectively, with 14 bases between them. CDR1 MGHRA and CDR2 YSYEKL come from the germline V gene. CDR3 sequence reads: CASSERGLGTQYF. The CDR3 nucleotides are TGCGCCAGCAGCGAAAGGGGCCTCGGGACCCAGTACTTC.

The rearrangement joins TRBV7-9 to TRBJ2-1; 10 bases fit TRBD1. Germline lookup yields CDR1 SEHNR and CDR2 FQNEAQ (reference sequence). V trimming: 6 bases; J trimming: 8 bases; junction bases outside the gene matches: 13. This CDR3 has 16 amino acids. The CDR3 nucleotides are TGTGCCAGCAGTCCCAAGTTTGGGACAGGGGATGATGAGCAGTTCTTC. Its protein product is CASSPKFGTGDDEQFF. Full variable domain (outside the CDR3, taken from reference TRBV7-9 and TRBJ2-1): DTGVSQNPRHKITKRGQNVTFRCDPISEHNRLYWYRQTLGQGPEFLTYFQNEAQLEKSRLLSDRFSAERPKGSFSTLEIQRTEQGDSAMYLCASSPKFGTGDDEQFFGPGTRLTVL.

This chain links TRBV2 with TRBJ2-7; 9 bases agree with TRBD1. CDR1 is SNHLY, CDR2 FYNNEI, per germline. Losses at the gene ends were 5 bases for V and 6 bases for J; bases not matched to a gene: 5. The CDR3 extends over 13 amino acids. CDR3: CASSRGQGGEQYF. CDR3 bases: TGTGCCAGCAGTAGGGGACAGGGCGGCGAGCAGTACTTC.

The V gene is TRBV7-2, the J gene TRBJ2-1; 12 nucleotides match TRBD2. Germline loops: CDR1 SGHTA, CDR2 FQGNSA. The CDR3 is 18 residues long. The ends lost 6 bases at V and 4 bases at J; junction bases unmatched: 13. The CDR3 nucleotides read TGTGCCAGCAGGAAAGGACTAGCGGGGACTTCCCTATACAATGAGCAGTTCTTC. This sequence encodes CASRKGLAGTSLYNEQFF.

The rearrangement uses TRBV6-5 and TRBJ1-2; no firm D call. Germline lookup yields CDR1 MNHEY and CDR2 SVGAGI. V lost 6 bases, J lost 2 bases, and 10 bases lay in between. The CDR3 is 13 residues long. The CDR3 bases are TGTGCCAGCAGCCTGACTGAAAACTATGGCTACACCTTC. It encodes CASSLTENYGYTF.

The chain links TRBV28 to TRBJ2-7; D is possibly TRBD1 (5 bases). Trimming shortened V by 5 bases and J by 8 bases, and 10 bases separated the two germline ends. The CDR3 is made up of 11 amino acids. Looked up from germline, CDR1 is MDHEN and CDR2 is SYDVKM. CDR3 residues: CASSTGRQQYF. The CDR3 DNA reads TGTGCCAGCAGTACAGGACGACAGCAGTACTTC.

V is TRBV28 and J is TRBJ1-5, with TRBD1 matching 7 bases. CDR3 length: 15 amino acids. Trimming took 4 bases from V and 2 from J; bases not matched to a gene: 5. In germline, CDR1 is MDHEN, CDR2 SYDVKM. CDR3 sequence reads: CASSSGGSGNQPQHF. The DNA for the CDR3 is TGTGCCAGCAGTTCAGGGGGGAGCGGCAATCAGCCCCAGCATTTT. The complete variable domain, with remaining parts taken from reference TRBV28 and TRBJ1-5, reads DVKVTQSSRYLVKRTGEKVFLECVQDMDHENMFWYRQDPGLGLRLIYFSYDVKMKEKGDIPEGYSVSREKKERFSLILESASTNQTSMYLCASSSGGSGNQPQHFGDGTRLSIL.

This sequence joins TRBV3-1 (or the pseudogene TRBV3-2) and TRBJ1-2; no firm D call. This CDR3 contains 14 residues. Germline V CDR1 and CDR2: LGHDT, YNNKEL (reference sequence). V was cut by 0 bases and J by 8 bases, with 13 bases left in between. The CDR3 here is CASSQDRKPEGYTF. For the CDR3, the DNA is TGTGCCAGCAGCCAAGACAGGAAACCAGAAGGCTACACCTTC.